A selection of T cell receptor beta chains follows, all from one sample in a study of T cells in Graves' hyperthyroidism and ophthalmopathy. TCRdb itself ran the multiplex PCR reads through MiXCR, one entry per CDR3 protein. The table lists 250,000 to 300,000 distinct CDR3 sequences, roughly 14% of them singletons. The sequencing input was blood. These receptor sequences come from a woman under 40 with Graves' hyperthyroidism that later progressed to Graves' ophthalmopathy. The CDR3 runs from the conserved cysteine through the conserved F or W. The D gene is left open where the match is weak. Clone sizes are given selectively: once, few, many, or a class where the clone is expanded.

clone size	V gene	D gene	J gene	CDR3 protein	CDR3 DNA
few	TRBV27	.	TRBJ2-5	CASRGLTLETQYF	TGTGCCAGCCGGGGTCTAACCCTAGAGACCCAGTACTTC
many	TRBV28	.	TRBJ2-5	CASSLSGQATETQYF	TGTGCCAGCAGTTTATCAGGGCAGGCGACGGAGACCCAGTACTTC
many	TRBV28	.	TRBJ2-1	CATDGTPFFNEQFF	TGTGCCACCGATGGGACTCCCTTTTTCAATGAGCAGTTCTTC
.	TRBV19	TRBD2	TRBJ2-7	CASSPRTSGRNGYEQYF	TGTGCCAGTAGTCCACGGACTAGCGGGAGAAACGGTTACGAGCAGTACTTC
many	TRBV7-6	TRBD2	TRBJ2-3	CASSRLHLSGLAGDGDTQYF	TGTGCCAGCAGCCGATTACATCTTTCCGGACTAGCGGGAGATGGAGATACGCAGTATTTT
many	TRBV7-6	.	TRBJ2-7	CASSSGNRAYEQYF	TGTGCCAGCAGCTCCGGCAACAGGGCCTACGAGCAGTACTTC
many	TRBV2	TRBD2	TRBJ2-7	CASKGTSGNYEQYF	TGTGCCAGCAAAGGGACTAGCGGCAACTACGAGCAGTACTTC
few	TRBV6-1	.	TRBJ1-3	CASSLGGGALSSGNTIYF	TGTGCCAGCAGTTTGGGCGGAGGGGCCCTATCCTCTGGAAACACCATATATTTT
many	TRBV6-2/TRBV6-3	.	TRBJ1-5	CASSSGVGNQPQHF	TGTGCCAGCAGTTCAGGGGTGGGCAATCAGCCCCAGCATTTT
.	TRBV12-3/TRBV12-4	TRBD1	TRBJ1-1	CASSWTGSDTEAFF	TGTGCCAGCAGTTGGACAGGGAGTGACACTGAAGCTTTCTTT
many	TRBV2	TRBD2	TRBJ2-3	CASRPLSGRAEDTQYF	TGTGCCAGCAGGCCACTTAGCGGGAGGGCCGAGGATACGCAGTATTTT
many	TRBV20-1	TRBD1	TRBJ2-1	CSASTGTGNINEQFF	TGCAGTGCTAGTACCGGGACAGGGAATATCAATGAGCAGTTCTTC
many	TRBV27	TRBD1	TRBJ2-3	CASGGQTTDTQYF	TGTGCCAGCGGGGGACAGACCACAGATACGCAGTATTTT
many	TRBV3-1	.	TRBJ2-3	CASSPTPNALRGDTQYF	TGTGCCAGCAGCCCGACCCCCAACGCACTAAGGGGGGATACGCAGTATTTT
.	TRBV7-2	TRBD2	TRBJ2-5	CASSLDKAGVETQYF	TGTGCCAGCAGCTTAGATAAAGCGGGGGTTGAGACCCAGTACTTC
.	TRBV28	TRBD2	TRBJ2-3	CASSLRSSGIQGDTQYF	TGTGCCAGCAGTTTACGATCTAGCGGGATTCAGGGGGATACGCAGTATTTT
many	TRBV10-3	.	TRBJ1-2	CAISEFPGRGGYTF	TGTGCCATCAGTGAGTTCCCGGGTCGGGGTGGCTACACCTTC
.	TRBV6-5	TRBD2	TRBJ2-7	CASSYPNSGSSYEQYF	TGTGCCAGCAGTTACCCAAATAGCGGGAGTTCCTACGAGCAGTACTTC
many	TRBV2	TRBD2	TRBJ2-1	CAIKRGGNEQFF	TGTGCCATTAAGCGGGGGGGGAATGAGCAGTTCTTC
many	TRBV7-2	.	TRBJ2-4	CASSLTPQNIQYF	TGTGCCAGCAGCTTGACCCCCCAAAACATTCAGTACTTC
many	TRBV9	TRBD1	TRBJ1-1	CASSGRDRNTEAFF	TGTGCCAGCAGCGGCCGGGACAGAAACACTGAAGCTTTCTTT
many	TRBV20-1	TRBD1	TRBJ1-4	CSARDRDRGFNEKLFF	TGCAGTGCTAGAGACCGGGACAGGGGGTTTAATGAAAAACTGTTTTTT
many	TRBV7-9	TRBD2	TRBJ2-1	CASSSFLGLASNEQFF	TGTGCCAGCAGCTCATTCCTTGGACTAGCGTCAAATGAGCAGTTCTTC
many	TRBV27	.	TRBJ1-2	CASSLAGASSNYGYTF	TGTGCCAGCAGTTTAGCAGGGGCCTCGTCTAACTATGGCTACACCTTC
few	TRBV5-1	TRBD1	TRBJ1-5	CASSKGQGNQPQHF	TGCGCCAGCAGCAAGGGACAGGGGAATCAGCCCCAGCATTTT
.	TRBV19	TRBD2	TRBJ2-5	CASSTGLEYRETQYF	TGTGCCAGTAGTACGGGACTAGAGTATAGAGAGACCCAGTACTTC
many	TRBV19	.	TRBJ2-7	CASSTTGSYEQYF	TGTGCCAGTAGTACGACAGGTTCCTACGAGCAGTACTTC
many	TRBV9	.	TRBJ1-2	CASSVPGYGYTF	TGTGCCAGCAGCGTACCTGGCTATGGCTACACCTTC
.	TRBV30	TRBD2	TRBJ2-1	CAWSRLAGGPEFF	TGTGCCTGGAGTAGACTAGCGGGAGGGCCAGAGTTCTTC
many	TRBV12-3/TRBV12-4	.	TRBJ2-7	CASQGPPSYEQYF	TGTGCCAGCCAGGGCCCCCCGTCCTACGAGCAGTACTTC
many	TRBV7-3	.	TRBJ2-6	CASSLNPFSGANVLTF	TGTGCCAGCAGCTTAAATCCCTTTTCAGGGGCCAACGTCCTGACTTTC
many	TRBV20-1	TRBD2	TRBJ2-7	CSALGLAGEQYF	TGCAGTGCCCTGGGACTAGCAGGGGAGCAGTACTTC
many	TRBV27	.	TRBJ2-3	CASSRESVHADTQYF	TGTGCCAGCAGTCGGGAGTCGGTTCACGCAGATACGCAGTATTTT
.	TRBV6-5	.	TRBJ1-2	CASSYGGTPYGYTF	TGTGCCAGCAGTTACGGGGGGACCCCCTATGGCTACACCTTC
.	TRBV11-1	TRBD2	TRBJ2-3	CASSLWTSGASSTDTQYF	TGTGCCAGCAGCCTCTGGACTAGCGGGGCCTCTAGCACAGATACGCAGTATTTT
few	TRBV4-1	.	TRBJ1-2	CASSQTTGGYTF	TGCGCCAGCAGCCAAACGACAGGAGGCTACACCTTC
.	TRBV20-1	TRBD2	TRBJ2-1	CSASRGTSGNNEQFF	TGCAGTGCTAGTCGGGGGACTAGCGGAAACAATGAGCAGTTCTTC
many	TRBV6-2/TRBV6-3	.	TRBJ2-5	CASSKGLGTVETQYF	TGTGCCAGCAGTAAAGGCCTAGGGACCGTAGAGACCCAGTACTTC
many	TRBV6-2/TRBV6-3	.	TRBJ2-3	CASSPGTIRTDTQYF	TGTGCCAGCAGCCCGGGGACGATACGCACAGATACGCAGTATTTT
many	TRBV20-1	.	TRBJ1-1	CSARDLGRLNTEAFF	TGCAGTGCTAGAGATCTGGGGCGACTGAACACTGAAGCTTTCTTT
.	TRBV7-9	TRBD2	TRBJ2-3	CASGALAGDRDTQYF	TGTGCCAGCGGTGCGCTAGCGGGAGATAGAGATACGCAGTATTTT
many	TRBV7-9	TRBD2	TRBJ2-5	CASSPRTSGSRETQYF	TGTGCCAGCAGCCCACGGACTAGCGGGAGTAGGGAGACCCAGTACTTC
many	TRBV12-3/TRBV12-4	.	TRBJ1-2	CASTRQYPYGYTF	TGTGCCAGCACCCGACAGTACCCCTATGGCTACACCTTC
many	TRBV2	.	TRBJ2-1	CASSEDYNEQFF	TGTGCCAGCAGTGAAGATTACAATGAGCAGTTCTTC
many	TRBV27	.	TRBJ2-5	CATKEGTDIQETQYF	TGTGCCACTAAGGAGGGGACAGATATACAAGAGACCCAGTACTTC
.	TRBV19	.	TRBJ2-1	CASSMLTGEQFF	TGTGCCAGTAGTATGCTGACAGGAGAGCAGTTCTTC